One TCR beta chain is described in this entry. Germline values: CDR1 ENHRY, CDR2 SYGVKD. Trimming took 4 bases from V and 2 from J; bases not matched to a gene: 32. There are 24 residues in the CDR3. Data came from immunoSEQ multiplex PCR; TCRdb stores just in-frame clones and leaves some out. The sample yields about 660,000 clones, 70% to 90% seen once. The record originates from a study of shared T cell receptors in the human thymus. A further study also used this sample, focusing on human thymus T cells. As reported in that work: Corrective heart surgery yielded the resections from which the thymus tissue came. Highly overlapping thymic repertoires among unrelated individuals were reported in related research.

This sequence joins TRBV10-3 and TRBJ2-3; 8 bases match TRBD2. The clonotype comes from a boy under two years old with a congenital heart defect. The sequenced material came from thymocytes. The CDR3: CAISVGLSGGPDGPSPLYTDTQYF. The DNA of the CDR3 is TGTGCCATCAGTGTCGGACTAAGCGGGGGTCCAGACGGTCCCTCTCCCCTTTACACAGATACGCAGTATTTT.